Listed here are 13 T cell receptor beta chains from one sample, sequenced in a study of glioma-infiltrating T cells. TCR alpha and beta CDR3 regions were amplified from RNA using iRepertoire nested multiplex PCR. TCRdb independently ran MiXCR on the multiplex PCR reads; one entry per CDR3 protein. The sample shows more than 95,000 distinct CDR3 sequences, 20% to 25% of them seen only once. Sequences were obtained from glioma tissue, nonneoplastic brain tissue, or PBMCs (not recorded which). These receptors all come from a human donor with low-grade glioma or glioblastoma, undergoing nonglioma brain surgery, or in good health (not recorded which).

The count of this clonotype is one. This may stem from a read error, because a much larger clone lies one nucleotide away. The chain combines TRBV20-1 with TRBJ2-5, with TRBD1 matching 7 bases. The length of the CDR3 is 13 residues. Germline V gene sequence: CDR1 DFQATT, CDR2 SNEGSKA (reference sequence). This CDR3 is CSARVGGRETKYF. The CDR3 DNA reads as TGCAGTGCTAGAGTAGGGGGCAGAGAGACCAAGTACTTC.

This clonotype has a count of ten or more. The chain combines TRBV4-1 with TRBJ2-2; no definite D call. Germline loops: CDR1 MGHRA, CDR2 YSYEKL. V was pared by 0 bases and J by 0 bases, with 11 bases between. The CDR3 is 17 residues long. Here the CDR3 DNA reads TGCGCCAGCAGCCAAGAGATCTACACCTCGAACACCGGGGAGCTGTTTTTT. It yields the protein CASSQEIYTSNTGELFF.

In this sample, this clonotype turned up many times. The chain joins TRBV20-1 to TRBJ2-1; maybe TRBD1 (6 bases). The V end was cut by 4 bases, the J end by 2 bases, with 15 bases between. This CDR3 region has 15 residues. The germline V gene has CDR1 DFQATT and CDR2 SNEGSKA (reference sequence). CDR3 DNA sequence: TGCAGTGCTACCTTACAGGGTGGCCCCTACAATGAGCAGTTCTTC. This codes for CSATLQGGPYNEQFF.

This clonotype occurred many times. The chain joins TRBV7-2 to TRBJ2-3, with D hard to call. This CDR3 is built from 14 residues. Germline lookup yields CDR1 SGHTA and CDR2 FQGNSA. Trimming cost V 3 bases and J 1 base, with 8 bases left between them. CDR3 DNA: TGTGCCAGCAGCTTGTTCTCGGGCACAGATACGCAGTATTTT. This encodes CASSLFSGTDTQYF.

With respect to this clonotype: A single base separates this from a much larger clone, so it may be a read error. The chain combines TRBV7-2 with TRBJ2-5; D is possibly TRBD2 (6 bases). The germline gives CDR1 SGHTA, CDR2 FQGNSA. The V gene lost 8 bases and the J gene lost 4 bases, with 11 bases spanning the gap. CDR3 size: 12 residues. The CDR3 sequence is CASGEGGETQYF. CDR3 DNA sequence: TGTGCCAGCGGAGAGGGAGGAGAGACCCAGTACTTC.

This clonotype has at least ten counts. The chain uses TRBV7-2 and TRBJ2-5; D is uncertain. V lost 1 base to trimming and J lost 2 bases, with 8 bases between them. Germline CDR1 SGHTA, CDR2 FQGNSA. This CDR3 is built from 14 residues. CDR3 DNA sequence: TGTGCCAGCAGCTTAGTAGTGGCTCAAGAGACCCAGTACTTC. Translating it yields CASSLVVAQETQYF.

For this clonotype: One end of the junction varies from germline; a read error may be responsible. The V gene is TRBV29-1, the J gene TRBJ1-1; TRBD1 matches 8 bases. Looked up from germline, CDR1 is SQVTM and CDR2 is ANQGSEA. The CDR3 length is 14 residues. The DNA for the CDR3 is TGCAGCGCCATCCGGGACAGGACTAACACTGAATCTTTCTTT. Residues: CSAIRDRTNTESFF.

This clonotype was detected only a few times. An end of the junction differs from the germline gene, which may be a read error. The genes are TRBV13 and TRBJ2-5; D ambiguous. The CDR3 extends over 14 amino acids. Germline V gene lookup returns CDR1 PRHDT and CDR2 FYEKMQ (reference sequence). DNA for the CDR3: TGTGTCAGCAGCTTAGCTACAACGGTGGAGACCCAGTACTTC. This translates into CVSSLATTVETQYF.

Turning to this clonotype: Given a much more abundant clone one base away, this may be a read error. V and J are TRBV7-2 and TRBJ2-3; D may be TRBD1 (6 bases). The germline V gene has CDR1 SGHTA and CDR2 FQGNSA. This CDR3 has 15 amino acids. CDR3 DNA: TGTGCCAGCCGCTTTAATCAGGGGAGCACAGATACGCAGTATTTT. Translation: CASRFNQGSTDTQYF. The entire variable domain, with the rest obtained from reference TRBV7-2 and TRBJ2-3, is as follows: GAGVSQSPSNKVTEKGKDVELRCDPISGHTALYWYRQSLGQGLEFLIYFQGNSAPDKSGLPSDRFSAERTGGSVSTLTIQRTQQEDSAVYLCASRFNQGSTDTQYFGPGTRLTVL.

There are a few counts of this clonotype. This may be a read error: a much more frequent sequence differs by one nucleotide. The chain uses TRBV3-1 and TRBJ2-1; the match to TRBD2 covers 12 bases. The CDR3 is made up of 17 amino acids. V gave up 4 bases and J gave up 1 base; unmatched junction bases: 5. Looked up from germline, CDR1 is LGHDT and CDR2 is YNNKEL (reference sequence). CDR3 nucleotides: TGTGCCAGCAGCCTCCAGACTAGCGGGGGTTCCTACAATGAGCAGTTCTTC. Protein product: CASSLQTSGGSYNEQFF.

At least ten counts were recorded for this clonotype. The V and J genes are TRBV6-1 and TRBJ2-7; D may correspond to TRBD1 or TRBD2 (5 bases each). CDR3 length: 14 amino acids. Trimming pared 5 bases from V and 5 bases from J, leaving 16 bases between. Germline CDR1 is MNHNS and CDR2 is SASEGT. CDR3 nucleotide sequence: TGTGCCAGCAGTAGAGGGGTCGTCAGGGACGAGCAGTACTTC. It encodes CASSRGVVRDEQYF.

This clonotype was detected only once. A clone one base away is much larger, so this may be a read error. The V call is TRBV2, the J call TRBJ1-6; D is unresolved. The CDR3 totals 15 residues. The germline CDR1 and CDR2 sequences are SNHLY and FYNNEI. V lost 4 bases and J lost 6, with 13 bases in between. In DNA form, the CDR3 reads TGTGCCAGCAGTGGACAAGGGAGCTCTAATTCACCCCTCCACTTT. Amino acid sequence: CASSGQGSSNSPLHF.

This clonotype has ten or more counts. V usage is TRBV3-1 and J usage is TRBJ2-7; D tentatively fits TRBD1 or TRBD2 (5 bases each). This CDR3 is 14 amino acids long. Between the trimmed V and J ends, which lost 1 base and 2 bases, there was a span of 9 bases. Germline-derived CDR1 and CDR2 are LGHDT and YNNKEL (reference sequence). CDR3 nucleotides: TGTGCCAGCAGCCAAGCGGTGGGACCCTACGAGCAGTACTTC. This encodes CASSQAVGPYEQYF.